This T cell receptor (beta chain) was sequenced during a study of T cell repertoires in cytomegalovirus infection (dated 2019 in TCRdb). At the level of the whole study: Donor HLA type was relevant to the analysis, because carriage of CMV infection together with the matching HLA type was indicated by public TCR beta signatures.

V ends up 4 bases short and J 2 bases short, with an unmatched junction base count of 7. The germline V gene gives CDR1 as MGHRA and CDR2 as YSYEKL. The CDR3 goes from the cysteine to the phenylalanine over 15 residues. The kept DNA is CDR3 alone, 45 bases in frame from the first base. Study-level results and caveats: In the ex vivo response, HLA-C-restricted CMV-specific TCR beta clonotypes were dominant, and in two of eight donors the single most frequent clonotype came from this HLA-C-restricted group. Carriers of CMV infection plus the relevant HLA type were discriminated by the cumulative frequency of public TCR beta family members in the study cohort and in an independent approximately 350-donor cohort.

The instrument was an Illumina HiSeq 1500. The raw public reads went through TCRdb reprocessing: fastp at Q25, MiXCR clone calling, in-frame beta chains kept. Rows are combined by CDR3 protein, so each entry shows the most common genes and DNA. A total of hundreds of thousands of distinct CDR3 sequences appear in this sample, around 32% of them only once. The ten largest clones capture about an eighth of the sample. This clonotype has only a few counts. This receptor's antigen is unknown. The sample holds no much larger clone one base away, and base qualities are not on file. The TCR originated in a human donor in good health (CMV status not recorded). Some clones in this sample may be carry-over from other donors' samples. The V gene is TRBV4-1 and the J gene is TRBJ2-5; 7 of the junction bases match TRBD2. Sequencing input: PBMCs. CDR3 protein: CASSLSSGDQETQYF. The bases read TGCGCCAGCAGCCTGTCCAGCGGGGATCAAGAGACCCAGTACTTC.